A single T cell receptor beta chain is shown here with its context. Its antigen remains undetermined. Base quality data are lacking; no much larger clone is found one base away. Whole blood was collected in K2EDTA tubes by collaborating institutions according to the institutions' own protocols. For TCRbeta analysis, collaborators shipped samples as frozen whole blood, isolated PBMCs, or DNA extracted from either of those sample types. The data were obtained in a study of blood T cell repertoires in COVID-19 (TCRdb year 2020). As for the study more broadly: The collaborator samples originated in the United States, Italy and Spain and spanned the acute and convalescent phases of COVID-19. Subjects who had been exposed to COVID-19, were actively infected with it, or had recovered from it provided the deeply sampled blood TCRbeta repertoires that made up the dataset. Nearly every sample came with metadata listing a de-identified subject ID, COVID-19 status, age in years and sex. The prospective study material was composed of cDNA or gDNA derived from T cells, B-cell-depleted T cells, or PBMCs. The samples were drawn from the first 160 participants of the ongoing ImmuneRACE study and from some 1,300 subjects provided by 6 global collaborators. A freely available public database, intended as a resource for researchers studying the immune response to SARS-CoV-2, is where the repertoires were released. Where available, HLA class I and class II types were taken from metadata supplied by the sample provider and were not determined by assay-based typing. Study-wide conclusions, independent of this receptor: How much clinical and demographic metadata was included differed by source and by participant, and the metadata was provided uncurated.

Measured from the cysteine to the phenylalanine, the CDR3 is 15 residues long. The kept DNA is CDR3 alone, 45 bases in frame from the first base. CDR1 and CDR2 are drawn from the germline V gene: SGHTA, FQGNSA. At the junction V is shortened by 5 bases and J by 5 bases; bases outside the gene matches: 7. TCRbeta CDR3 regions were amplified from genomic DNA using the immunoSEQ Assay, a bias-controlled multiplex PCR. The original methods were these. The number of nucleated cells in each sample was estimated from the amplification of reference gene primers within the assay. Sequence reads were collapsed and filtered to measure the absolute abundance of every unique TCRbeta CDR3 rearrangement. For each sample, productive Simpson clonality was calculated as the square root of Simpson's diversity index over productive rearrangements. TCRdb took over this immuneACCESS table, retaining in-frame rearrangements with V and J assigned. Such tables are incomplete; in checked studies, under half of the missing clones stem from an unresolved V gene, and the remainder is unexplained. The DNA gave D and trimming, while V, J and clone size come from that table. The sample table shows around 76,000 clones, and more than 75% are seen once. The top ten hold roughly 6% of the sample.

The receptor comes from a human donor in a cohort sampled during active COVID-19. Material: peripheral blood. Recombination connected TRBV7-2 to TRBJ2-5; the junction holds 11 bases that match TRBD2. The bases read TGTGCCAGCAGCCAAACTAGCGGGGGCTGGGAGACCCAGTACTTC. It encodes CASSQTSGGWETQYF. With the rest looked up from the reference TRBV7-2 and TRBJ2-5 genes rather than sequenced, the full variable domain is GAGVSQSPSNKVTEKGKDVELRCDPISGHTALYWYRQSLGQGLEFLIYFQGNSAPDKSGLPSDRFSAERTGGSVSTLTIQRTQQEDSAVYLCASSQTSGGWETQYFGPGTRLLVL.